The next 10 T cell receptor beta chains were all read from a single sample in a study of low-dose radiotherapy and immunotherapy resistance in tumors. Time point meaning: before trial treatment. First-strand cDNA relied on TRAV- and TRBV-specific primers spanning alpha and beta chains. Amplification of TCRs used a constant-region primer and V-primer adapter for roughly 22 PCR cycles. From the reads, TCRdb called clonotypes with MiXCR, one entry per CDR3 protein. The sample consists of 64,000 or so distinct CDR3 sequences, less than 40% of them appearing once. The material was PBMCs, obtained before treatment. Receptors originate from a female donor with ovarian cancer.

A word on this clonotype: This likely came from a read error, as a far larger clone is one base away. V and J are TRBV24-1 and TRBJ2-4; D may match TRBD1 or TRBD2 (5 bases each). Germline assignment: CDR1 KGHDR and CDR2 SFDVKD. The V end was cut by 5 bases, the J end by 13 bases, with 29 bases between. The CDR3 loop spans 17 amino acids. The CDR3 loop reads CATSALWDPESYNEQYF. The CDR3 bases are TGTGCCACCAGTGCCCTGTGGGACCCCGAGTCCTACAATGAGCAGTACTTC.

Ten or more counts support this clonotype. DNA for the CDR3: TGCAGTGCTCGGACAGGACCTTCCCCCTCCTACGAGCAGTACTTC. Encoded protein: CSARTGPSPSYEQYF. V is TRBV20-1 and J is TRBJ2-7; TRBD1 agrees at 7 bases. Germline V gene lookup returns CDR1 DFQATT and CDR2 SNEGSKA (reference sequence). V shed 5 bases, J shed 0 bases, and the junction held 10 bases outside the gene matches. This CDR3 region has 15 residues.

V and J are TRBV6-2 or TRBV6-3 and TRBJ2-5; 8 nucleotides line up with TRBD1. Trimming took 2 bases from V and 2 from J; bases not matched to a gene: 10. This CDR3 is built from 17 residues. The germline V gene has CDR1 MNHEY and CDR2 SVGEGT. The CDR3 DNA sequence: TGTGCCAGCAGTTACCCCGGACAGGGAATAGGTCAAGAGACCCAGTACTTC. This gives the protein CASSYPGQGIGQETQYF.

This clonotype was seen many times. The CDR3 spells CASSRATSGGTDTQYF. The DNA of the CDR3 is TGTGCCAGCAGCCGTGCGACTAGCGGGGGAACAGATACGCAGTATTTT. The chain uses TRBV3-1 and TRBJ2-3; 12 bases fit TRBD2. V lost 4 bases, J lost 3 bases, and 5 bases stayed unmatched. This CDR3 has 16 residues. CDR1 and CDR2 from the germline V gene are LGHDT and YNNKEL (reference sequence).

The chain links TRBV3-1 to TRBJ1-2, with D unresolved. Trimming cost V 2 bases and J 4 bases, with 2 bases left between them. Germline CDR1 and CDR2: LGHDT and YNNKEL (reference sequence). The CDR3 loop spans 11 amino acids. In nucleotides, the CDR3 is TGTGCCAGCAGCCAAAGCTATGGCTACACCTTC. This encodes CASSQSYGYTF.

In this sample, this clonotype turned up many times. The chain joins TRBV3-1 to TRBJ1-1; D remains ambiguous. CDR1 LGHDT and CDR2 YNNKEL come from the germline V gene (reference sequence). The CDR3 loop spans 14 amino acids. V was shortened by 5 bases and J by 0 bases, with 10 bases between the two germline ends. CDR3 DNA: TGTGCCAGCAGCAGAGAAGTCATGAACACTGAAGCTTTCTTT. Its protein product is CASSREVMNTEAFF.

As regards this clonotype: A far larger clone is one base from this, pointing to a likely read error. Without the conserved terminal phenylalanine or tryptophan, this CDR3 likely stems from a read error. The rearrangement joins TRBV11-1 to TRBJ2-6, with 10 bases aligning to TRBD2. The germline V gene encodes CDR1 SGHAT and CDR2 FQDESV (reference sequence). The CDR3 is 19 residues long. CDR3 amino acids: CASSAGRSSGRAGANVLTL. The DNA for the CDR3 is TGCGCCAGCAGCGCAGGTCGGTCTAGCGGGAGAGCGGGGGCCAACGTCCTGACTTTG.

The chain has TRBV6-2 or TRBV6-3 and TRBJ1-2; no clear D gene. This CDR3 comprises 15 residues. Between the trimmed V and J ends, which lost 5 bases and 4 bases, there was a span of 17 bases. Per the germline V gene, CDR1 is MNHEY and CDR2 is SVGEGT. The CDR3 reads CASSEAGRITYGYTF. As DNA, the CDR3 is TGTGCCAGCAGTGAAGCTGGGCGGATAACCTATGGCTACACCTTC.

This clonotype has ten or more counts. J is TRBJ1-1 and V is TRBV5-1; 7 positions match TRBD1. CDR3 length: 14 residues. The ends lost 1 base at V and 5 bases at J; junction bases unmatched: 5. Germline-derived CDR1 and CDR2 are SGHRS and YFSETQ. The CDR3 loop reads CASSLQQGWTEAFF. As DNA, the CDR3 is TGCGCCAGCAGCTTGCAACAGGGGTGGACTGAAGCTTTCTTT. Combining the CDR3 with reference TRBV5-1 and TRBJ1-1 gives the whole variable domain KAGVTQTPRYLIKTRGQQVTLSCSPISGHRSVSWYQQTPGQGLQFLFEYFSETQRNKGNFPGRFSGRQFSNSRSEMNVSTLELGDSALYLCASSLQQGWTEAFFGQGTRLTVV.

V and J are TRBV15 and TRBJ1-6, with D perhaps matching TRBD1 (6 bases). The CDR3 is 13 residues long. V shed 6 bases and J shed 4 bases, with 7 bases lying between them. The germline CDR1 and CDR2 sequences are LNHNV and YYDKDF (reference sequence). The CDR3 DNA follows: TGTGCCACCAGGGACAGTTATAATTCACCCCTCCACTTT. It specifies CATRDSYNSPLHF.